This TCR beta chain comes out of a study of tumor-infiltrating lymphocytes in primary liver carcinoma. Turning to the study itself: The patients had histopathologically diagnosed primary liver carcinoma, and their disease was treated by surgical resection. Per sample, productive TCRbeta reads numbered roughly 3.5 to 7.5 million, similar across tissue types.

Germline DNA was also extracted, while the blood RNA originated from unsorted whole blood. The germline gives CDR1 MDHEN, CDR2 SYDVKM. The CDR3 extends over 14 amino acids. The V and J ends lost 5 bases and 7 bases, in that order; junction bases with no gene match: 7. Making TCR beta cDNA involved approximately 480 ng total RNA and a constant-region primer. Slightly modified ARM-PCR served as the procedure for the TCR beta libraries. These libraries came from three rounds of nested multiplex PCR. A C-beta reverse primer was combined with TRBV1-TRBV30 forward primers in the first two PCR rounds, and each round had about 10 cycles. TCRdb processed the multiplex PCR reads anew with MiXCR; each CDR3 protein has one entry. This repertoire shows fewer than 400,000 distinct CDR3 sequences, 65% found once; its top ten account for about 8.4%.

The TCR sequence derives from a man in his forties or fifties with primary liver carcinoma and hepatitis B virus infection. V gene TRBV28 combines with J gene TRBJ2-1, with TRBD2 matching over 8 bases. The sequenced sample consisted of peripheral blood. The CDR3 reads CASSAMGTSNEQFF. The CDR3 nucleotides are TGTGCCAGCAGTGCGATGGGGACTAGTAATGAGCAGTTCTTC.